A selection of T cell receptor beta chains follows, all from one sample in a study of T cell responses to AZD1222 COVID-19 vaccine. Sequenced by immunoSEQ multiplex PCR; TCRdb stores in-frame clones only, minus some. The table lists over 150,000 clones, 88% of them singletons. The material was peripheral blood, obtained on day 0 of AZD1222 vaccination. Receptors were obtained from an adult in good health. The CDR3 runs from the conserved cysteine through the conserved F or W. D genes are given only for firm matches. Rows give clone size only sometimes, using once, few, many, or a class for an expanded clone.

clone_size j_call d_call v_call cdr3_aa cdr3_nt
NA TRBJ1-1 NA TRBV2 CASSELDPMNTEAFF TGTGCCAGCAGTGAATTAGACCCCATGAACACTGAAGCTTTCTTT
NA TRBJ1-6 NA TRBV5-5 CATLGRSYNSPLHF TGTGCCACCTTAGGGAGGTCCTATAATTCACCCCTCCACTTT
NA TRBJ1-4 TRBD1 TRBV11-3 CASSCQGAYEKLFF TGTGCCAGCAGCTGCCAGGGGGCATATGAAAAACTGTTTTTT
NA TRBJ2-7 NA TRBV4-2 CASSQEDSLSYEQYF TGTGCCAGCAGCCAAGAGGACAGTCTGTCCTACGAGCAGTACTTC
once TRBJ2-2 NA TRBV5-1 CASPGGTGELFF TGCGCCAGCCCAGGGGGGACCGGGGAGCTGTTTTTT
NA TRBJ1-1 NA TRBV6-5 CASSPWRNTEAFF TGTGCCAGCAGTCCATGGAGGAACACTGAAGCTTTCTTT
NA TRBJ2-7 TRBD2 TRBV2 CASSESQLAGGEQYF TGTGCCAGCAGTGAATCTCAACTAGCGGGGGGGGAGCAGTACTTC
NA TRBJ1-2 NA TRBV19 CASSDRKDGYTF TGTGCCAGTAGCGACAGGAAGGATGGCTACACCTTC
once TRBJ1-2 NA TRBV28 CASSPGQLRYGYTF TGTGCCAGCAGTCCTGGACAGCTGAGATATGGCTACACCTTC
NA TRBJ2-2 TRBD2 TRBV4-2 CASSQERLGLAANTGELFF TGTGCCAGCAGCCAAGAACGATTAGGACTAGCGGCGAACACCGGGGAGCTGTTTTTT
NA TRBJ2-1 TRBD2 TRBV7-6 CASSLGTSGGFYNEQFF TGTGCCAGCAGCCTCGGGACTAGCGGGGGATTTTACAATGAGCAGTTCTTC
NA TRBJ1-2 NA TRBV10-3 CAISERYPSYGYTF TGTGCCATCAGTGAGCGGTACCCATCCTATGGCTACACCTTC
NA TRBJ2-7 NA TRBV27 CASSTTADSSYEQYF TGTGCCAGCAGTACCACGGCGGATAGCTCCTACGAGCAGTACTTC
NA TRBJ1-1 TRBD1 TRBV6-4 CAGRTGEGTEAFF TGTGCCGGCAGGACAGGGGAGGGCACTGAAGCTTTCTTT
NA TRBJ1-2 NA TRBV29-1 CSVIKPRRDYGYTF TGCAGCGTTATCAAACCCCGGCGGGACTATGGCTACACCTTC
few TRBJ1-4 NA TRBV25-1 CASSFSGGPPGEKLFF TGTGCCAGCAGTTTCTCAGGCGGACCCCCAGGCGAAAAACTGTTTTTT
NA TRBJ1-5 NA TRBV19 CASSPKGARRNQPQHF TGTGCCAGTAGTCCCAAGGGCGCCCGGAGAAATCAGCCCCAGCATTTT
once TRBJ2-1 TRBD1 TRBV27 CASSQQGINEQFF TGTGCCAGCAGTCAACAGGGGATAAATGAGCAGTTCTTC
NA TRBJ1-3 NA TRBV19 CASSIPQRSGNTIYF TGTGCCAGTAGTATCCCCCAGCGCTCTGGAAACACCATATATTTT
NA TRBJ1-6 TRBD1 TRBV4-1 CASSSDRGDSPLHF TGCGCCAGCAGCAGCGACAGGGGAGATTCACCCCTCCACTTT
NA TRBJ2-7 TRBD1 TRBV6-5 CASSYSFRGLYEQYF TGTGCCAGCAGTTACTCCTTCAGGGGGCTGTACGAGCAGTACTTC
NA TRBJ2-3 NA TRBV27 CASSVLTATDTQYF TGTGCCAGCAGTGTACTAACGGCCACAGATACGCAGTATTTT
NA TRBJ1-1 NA TRBV29-1 CSVNTGTGTEAFF TGCAGCGTTAATACAGGGACGGGCACTGAAGCTTTCTTT
many TRBJ1-6 NA TRBV12-3/TRBV12-4 CASSPGQPSPLHF TGTGCCAGCAGTCCGGGACAACCTTCACCCCTCCACTTT
NA TRBJ1-1 NA TRBV30 CAWSPGLNTEAFF TGTGCCTGGAGTCCGGGATTGAACACTGAAGCTTTCTTT
once TRBJ1-1 NA TRBV7-3 CASSLRALNTEAFF TGTGCCAGCAGCTTGCGGGCCCTGAACACTGAAGCTTTCTTT
NA TRBJ2-3 NA TRBV7-9 CAISANNLDTQYF TGTGCCATCAGCGCGAACAACCTAGATACGCAGTATTTT
NA TRBJ2-3 TRBD1 TRBV9 CASGRTGRTDTQYF TGTGCCAGCGGACGGACAGGGCGCACAGATACGCAGTATTTT
NA TRBJ1-2 NA TRBV6-5 CASTLGFTYGYTF TGTGCCAGCACCCTGGGTTTCACCTATGGCTACACCTTC
few TRBJ1-3 NA TRBV30 CAWSAGTGNTIYF TGTGCCTGGAGTGCAGGGACTGGAAACACCATATATTTT
NA TRBJ1-4 TRBD1 TRBV5-1 CASSPRTGANEKLFF TGCGCCAGCAGCCCCAGGACAGGGGCTAATGAAAAACTGTTTTTT
NA TRBJ2-7 TRBD2 TRBV5-1 CASSLSAASGRAHEQYF TGCGCCAGCAGCTTGAGCGCGGCTAGCGGGAGGGCCCACGAGCAGTACTTC
NA TRBJ1-2 TRBD1 TRBV14 CASSPWTGMGYTF TGTGCCAGCAGCCCCTGGACAGGGATGGGCTACACCTTC
NA TRBJ1-1 TRBD1 TRBV5-1 CASRSGQGARARNEAFF TGCGCCAGCAGATCCGGACAGGGGGCTCGGGCGAGAAATGAAGCTTTCTTT
NA TRBJ2-5 NA TRBV10-2 CASSVGPTVGRETQYF TGCGCCAGCAGTGTTGGGCCTACGGTTGGCCGGGAGACCCAGTACTTC
NA TRBJ2-7 NA TRBV30 CAWTQADTTYEQYF TGTGCCTGGACCCAGGCGGACACCACCTACGAGCAGTACTTC
many TRBJ1-1 NA TRBV4-2 CASSLDRHEAFF TGTGCCAGCAGCCTTGACAGACATGAAGCTTTCTTT
NA TRBJ1-1 NA TRBV5-1 CASSLATGETEAFF TGCGCCAGCAGCTTGGCCACAGGAGAAACTGAAGCTTTCTTT
NA TRBJ1-1 NA TRBV20-1 CSASIQALRDTEAFF TGCAGTGCTAGTATTCAGGCCCTAAGGGACACTGAAGCTTTCTTT
NA TRBJ1-5 TRBD1 TRBV6-2/TRBV6-3 CASSLLDRVQPQHF TGTGCCAGCAGTTTATTGGACAGGGTTCAGCCCCAGCATTTT
NA TRBJ1-6 NA TRBV9 CASSGSGKADSPLHF TGTGCCAGCAGCGGCTCCGGGAAAGCGGATTCACCCCTCCACTTT